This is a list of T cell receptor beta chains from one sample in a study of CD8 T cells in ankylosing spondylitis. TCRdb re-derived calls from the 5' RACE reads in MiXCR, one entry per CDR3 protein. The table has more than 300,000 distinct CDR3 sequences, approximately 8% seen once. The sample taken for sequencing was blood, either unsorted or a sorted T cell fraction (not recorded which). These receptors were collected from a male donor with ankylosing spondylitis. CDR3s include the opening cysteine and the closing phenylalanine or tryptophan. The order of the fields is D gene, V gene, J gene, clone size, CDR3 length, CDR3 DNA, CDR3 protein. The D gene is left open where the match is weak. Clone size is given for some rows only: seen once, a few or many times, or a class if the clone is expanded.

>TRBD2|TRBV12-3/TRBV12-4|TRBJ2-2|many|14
TGTGCCACCCTTGGACTAGCGGGAATGGCGGAGCTGTTTTTT
CATLGLAGMAELFF
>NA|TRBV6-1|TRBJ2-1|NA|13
TGTGCCAGCAGTGCAACGCGATTGAATGAGCAGTTCTTC
CASSATRLNEQFF
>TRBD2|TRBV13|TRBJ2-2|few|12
TGTGCCAGCACTGGACTAGGCGGGGAGCTGTTTTTT
CASTGLGGELFF
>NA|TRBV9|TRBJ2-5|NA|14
TGTGCCAGCAGCGTAGATACTAGAAGAGAGACCCAGTACTTC
CASSVDTRRETQYF
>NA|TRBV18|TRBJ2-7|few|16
TGTGCCAGCTCACCACCGGAGGGTTTGCCCTCCAACGAGCAGTACTTC
CASSPPEGLPSNEQYF
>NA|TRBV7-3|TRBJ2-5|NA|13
TGTGCCAGCAGTGCGGGGTCCCAAGAGACCCAGTACTTC
CASSAGSQETQYF
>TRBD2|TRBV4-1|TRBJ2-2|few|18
TGCGCCAGCAGCCAGGCTGGGCCTAGCGGGAGGGGAACCGGGGAGCTGTTTTTT
CASSQAGPSGRGTGELFF
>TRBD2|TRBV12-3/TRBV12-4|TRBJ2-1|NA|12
TGTGCCAGCAGTACCCCCGGACTAGTGGAGTTCTTC
CASSTPGLVEFF
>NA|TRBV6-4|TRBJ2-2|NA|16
TGTGCCAGCAGTGACTCGAAATCAGGGAACCCCGGGGAGCTGTTTTTT
CASSDSKSGNPGELFF
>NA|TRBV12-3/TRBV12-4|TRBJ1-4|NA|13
TGTGCCAGCAGTTTCAGAGAAGGTGAAAAACTGTTTTTT
CASSFREGEKLFF
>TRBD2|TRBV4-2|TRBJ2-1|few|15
TGTGCCAGCAGCCAAGGGACTAGCGGGCGGAATGAGCAGTTCTTC
CASSQGTSGRNEQFF
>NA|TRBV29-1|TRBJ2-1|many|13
TGCAGCGCTGGGGATAACGGGAACAATGAGCAGTTCTTC
CSAGDNGNNEQFF
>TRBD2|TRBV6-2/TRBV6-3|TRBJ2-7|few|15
TGTGCCAGCAGTGGGGGACTAGCGGGGATCTACGAGCAGTACTTC
CASSGGLAGIYEQYF
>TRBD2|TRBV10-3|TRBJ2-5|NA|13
TGTGCCATCAGTGAAGGACTAGTGGCGACCCAGTACTTC
CAISEGLVATQYF
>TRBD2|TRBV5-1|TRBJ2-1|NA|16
TGCGCCAGCAGCGTGGGGACTAGCGGGGGTTACAATGAGCAGTTCTTC
CASSVGTSGGYNEQFF